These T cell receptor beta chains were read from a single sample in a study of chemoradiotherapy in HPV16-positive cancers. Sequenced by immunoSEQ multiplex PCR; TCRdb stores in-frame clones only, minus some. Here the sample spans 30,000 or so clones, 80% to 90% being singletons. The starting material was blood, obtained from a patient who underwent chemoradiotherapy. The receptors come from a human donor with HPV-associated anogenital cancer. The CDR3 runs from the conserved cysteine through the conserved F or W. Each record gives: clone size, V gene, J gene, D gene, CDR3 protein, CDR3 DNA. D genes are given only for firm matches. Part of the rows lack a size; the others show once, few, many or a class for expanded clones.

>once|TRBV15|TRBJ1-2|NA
CATSRDLGGRGEGYTF
TGTGCCACCAGCAGAGATTTAGGGGGGCGAGGAGAGGGCTACACCTTC
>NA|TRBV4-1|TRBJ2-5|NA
CASSSPLGEARGRETQYF
TGCGCCAGCAGCTCCCCTCTAGGGGAGGCCCGAGGGCGGGAGACCCAGTACTTC
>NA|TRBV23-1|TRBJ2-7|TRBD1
CASIARDRGDEQYF
TGCGCCAGCATCGCCCGGGACAGGGGAGACGAGCAGTACTTC
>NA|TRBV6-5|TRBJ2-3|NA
CASKGGEWRDTQYF
TGTGCCAGCAAAGGGGGGGAGTGGAGAGATACGCAGTATTTT
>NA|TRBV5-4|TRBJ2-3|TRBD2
CASSSTGLAVTDTQYF
TGTGCCAGCAGCTCCACGGGACTAGCGGTTACAGATACGCAGTATTTT
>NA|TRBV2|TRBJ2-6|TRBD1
CANQGALLTSGANVLTF
TGTGCCAATCAGGGGGCCCTCCTCACCTCTGGGGCCAACGTCCTGACTTTC
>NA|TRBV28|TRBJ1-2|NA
CASSLVGRGYTF
TGTGCCAGCAGTCTGGTCGGTAGGGGCTACACCTTC
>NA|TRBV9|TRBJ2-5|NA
CASSPHPGRQGTQYF
TGTGCCAGCAGCCCCCATCCGGGCAGACAAGGGACCCAGTACTTC
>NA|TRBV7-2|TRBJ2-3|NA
CASSPSQAGTQYF
TGTGCCAGCAGCCCCAGTCAGGCGGGTACGCAGTATTTT
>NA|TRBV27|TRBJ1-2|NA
CASSFRQNLYGYTF
TGTGCCAGCAGTTTTAGACAGAACCTCTATGGCTACACCTTC
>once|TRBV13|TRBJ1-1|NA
CASSSGVNPEAFF
TGTGCCAGCAGCTCGGGAGTTAACCCTGAAGCTTTCTTT
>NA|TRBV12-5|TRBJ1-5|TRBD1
CASGPGTGVNSNQPQHF
TGTGCTAGTGGTCCCGGGACAGGAGTTAATAGCAATCAGCCCCAGCATTTT
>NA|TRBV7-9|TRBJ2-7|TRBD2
CASSRGLAGGTEQYF
TGTGCCAGCAGCCGGGGGCTAGCGGGAGGAACCGAGCAGTACTTC
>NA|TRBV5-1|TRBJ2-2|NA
CASSLVGGGELFF
TGCGCCAGCAGCTTGGTAGGAGGCGGGGAGCTGTTTTTT
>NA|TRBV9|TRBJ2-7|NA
CASSVDVGAYEQYF
TGTGCCAGCAGCGTAGATGTAGGGGCCTACGAGCAGTACTTC
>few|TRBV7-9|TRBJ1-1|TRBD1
CASSPDRENTEAFF
TGTGCCAGCAGCCCAGACAGGGAGAACACTGAAGCTTTCTTT
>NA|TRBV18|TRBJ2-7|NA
CASSPRSYEQYF
TGTGCCAGCTCACCACGCAGCTACGAGCAGTACTTC
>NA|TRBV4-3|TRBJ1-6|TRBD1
CASSQLGTGHSPLHF
TGCGCCAGCAGCCAACTCGGGACAGGACATTCACCCCTCCACTTT
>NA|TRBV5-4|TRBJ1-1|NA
CASSPGLENTEAFF
TGTGCCAGCAGCCCCGGGTTGGAGAACACTGAAGCTTTCTTT
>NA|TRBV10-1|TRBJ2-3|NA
CASSERRGGTDTQYF
TGCGCCAGCAGTGAGCGGCGGGGTGGCACAGATACGCAGTATTTT
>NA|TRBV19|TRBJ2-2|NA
CASHPTRTGELFF
TGTGCCAGTCACCCCACCAGGACCGGGGAGCTGTTTTTT
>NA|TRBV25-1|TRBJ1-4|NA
CASSDLGHEKLFF
TGTGCCAGCAGTGATCTGGGTCACGAAAAACTGTTTTTT
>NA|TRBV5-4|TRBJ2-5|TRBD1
CASSRVGTQGETQYF
TGTGCCAGCAGCCGCGTGGGGACACAGGGGGAGACCCAGTACTTC
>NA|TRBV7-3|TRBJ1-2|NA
CASSLQGYGYTF
TGTGCCAGCAGCTTACAGGGCTATGGCTACACCTTC
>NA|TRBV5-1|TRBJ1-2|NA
CASSLVEGGAYGYTF
TGCGCCAGCAGCTTGGTTGAAGGGGGTGCCTATGGCTACACCTTC
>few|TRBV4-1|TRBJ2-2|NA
CASSRRTTEANTGELFF
TGCGCCAGCAGCCGCAGGACGACGGAAGCGAACACCGGGGAGCTGTTTTTT
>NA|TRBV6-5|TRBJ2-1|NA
CASTWGGAYNEQFF
TGTGCCAGCACATGGGGCGGGGCCTACAATGAGCAGTTCTTC
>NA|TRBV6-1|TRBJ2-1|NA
CASREPGEREQFF
TGTGCCAGCAGAGAGCCCGGGGAGAGGGAGCAGTTCTTC
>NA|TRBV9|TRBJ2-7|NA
CARNRIKGRSYEQYF
TGTGCCAGGAACCGAATAAAGGGCAGGAGCTACGAGCAGTACTTC
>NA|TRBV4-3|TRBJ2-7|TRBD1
CASSQDAGQVSYEQYF
TGCGCCAGCAGCCAAGATGCCGGACAGGTCTCCTACGAGCAGTACTTC
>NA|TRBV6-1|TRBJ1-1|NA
CASSEGGGTEAFF
TGTGCCAGCAGTGAAGGGGGAGGAACTGAAGCTTTCTTT
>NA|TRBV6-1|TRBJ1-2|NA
CASTQGYYGYTF
TGTGCCAGCACCCAGGGATACTATGGCTACACCTTC
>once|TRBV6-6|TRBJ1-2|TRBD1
CASTMDRGLRGYTF
TGTGCCAGCACTATGGACAGGGGGTTACGTGGCTACACCTTC
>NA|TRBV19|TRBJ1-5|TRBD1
CASSTGTGERQPQHF
TGTGCCAGTAGTACCGGGACAGGGGAGCGTCAGCCCCAGCATTTT
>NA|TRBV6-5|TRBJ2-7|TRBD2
CASSFLQREWYF
TGTGCCAGCAGTTTCCTCCAGCGGGAGTGGTACTTC
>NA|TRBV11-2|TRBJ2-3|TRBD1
CASSTYRGLGDTQYF
TGTGCCAGCAGCACCTACAGGGGATTAGGAGATACGCAGTATTTT
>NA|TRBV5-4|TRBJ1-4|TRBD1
CASSDQRTGGGITNEKLFF
TGTGCCAGCAGCGATCAACGGACAGGGGGAGGGATCACTAATGAAAAACTGTTTTTT
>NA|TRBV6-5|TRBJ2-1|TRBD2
CASSSGLDGNEQFF
TGTGCCAGCAGTTCCGGACTAGACGGCAATGAGCAGTTCTTC
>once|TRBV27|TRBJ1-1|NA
CASSLEGRNTEAFF
TGTGCCAGCAGTTTAGAGGGCCGGAACACTGAAGCTTTCTTT
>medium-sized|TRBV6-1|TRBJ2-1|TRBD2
CASSDGASGSDEQFF
TGTGCCAGCAGTGACGGAGCTAGCGGGTCCGATGAGCAGTTCTTC
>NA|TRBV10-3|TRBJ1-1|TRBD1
CAISTGQANTEAFF
TGTGCCATCAGTACAGGACAGGCGAACACTGAAGCTTTCTTT
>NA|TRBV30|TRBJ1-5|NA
CAWSEGLLNSNQPQHF
TGTGCCTGGAGCGAGGGATTGCTGAATAGCAATCAGCCCCAGCATTTT
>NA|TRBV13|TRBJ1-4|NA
CASSLGLGREGEKLFF
TGTGCCAGCAGCTTAGGCCTGGGAAGAGAGGGTGAAAAACTGTTTTTT
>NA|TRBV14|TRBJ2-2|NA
CASSQVIGGELFF
TGTGCCAGCAGCCAAGTAATTGGCGGGGAGCTGTTTTTT
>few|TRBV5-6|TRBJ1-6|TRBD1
CASSLGQGTGSPLHF
TGTGCCAGCAGCTTGGGACAGGGGACGGGATCACCCCTCCACTTT
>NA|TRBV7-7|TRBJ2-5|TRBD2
CASSLLASGETQYF
TGTGCCAGCAGCTTATTGGCTAGCGGGGAGACCCAGTACTTC
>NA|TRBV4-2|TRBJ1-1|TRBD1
CASSQGSGTGTEAFF
TGTGCCAGCAGCCAGGGGTCCGGGACAGGGACTGAAGCTTTCTTT
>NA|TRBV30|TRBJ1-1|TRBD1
CAWSQQGALEAFF
TGTGCCTGGAGCCAACAGGGGGCTCTGGAAGCTTTCTTT
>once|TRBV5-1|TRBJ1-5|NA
CASSLTDRGQPQHF
TGCGCCAGCAGCTTGACGGACCGAGGGCAGCCCCAGCATTTT
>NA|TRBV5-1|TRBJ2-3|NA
CASSSPFTDTQYF
TGCGCCAGCAGCTCCCCTTTCACAGATACGCAGTATTTT
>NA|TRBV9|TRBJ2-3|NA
CASSLVAGGDTQYF
TGTGCCAGCAGCCTTGTGGCAGGGGGGGATACGCAGTATTTT
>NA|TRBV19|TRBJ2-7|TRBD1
CASSTGTGYEQYF
TGTGCCAGTAGTACGGGGACAGGGTACGAGCAGTACTTC
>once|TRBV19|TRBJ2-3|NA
CASSIPAGTDTQYF
TGTGCCAGTAGTATTCCTGCGGGTACAGATACGCAGTATTTT
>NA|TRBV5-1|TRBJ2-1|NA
CASSLGRPRSLPSSYNEQFF
TGCGCCAGCAGCTTGGGGAGACCAAGGTCCCTTCCCAGCTCCTACAATGAGCAGTTCTTC
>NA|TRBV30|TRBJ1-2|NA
CAWSEDTGYGYTF
TGTGCCTGGAGTGAGGATACGGGGTATGGCTACACCTTC
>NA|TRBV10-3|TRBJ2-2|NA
CAISKSGGGTGELFF
TGTGCCATCAGCAAAAGCGGAGGTGGCACCGGGGAGCTGTTTTTT
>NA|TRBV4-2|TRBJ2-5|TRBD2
CASSQELAGGPEQETQYF
TGTGCCAGCAGCCAAGAACTAGCGGGGGGCCCCGAACAAGAGACCCAGTACTTC
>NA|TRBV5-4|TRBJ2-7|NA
CASSLGVGGTDEQYF
TGTGCCAGCAGCTTGGGGGTCGGGGGTACGGACGAGCAGTACTTC
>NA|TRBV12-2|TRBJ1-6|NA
CASRPGISNHNSPLHF
TGTGCAAGTCGCCCAGGGATCAGCAATCATAATTCACCCCTCCACTTT
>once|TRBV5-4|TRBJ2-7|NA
CASSLSGSYTYEQYF
TGTGCCAGCAGCTTAAGCGGTTCTTATACCTACGAGCAGTACTTC